What follows are 12 T cell receptor beta chains derived from one specimen sequenced in a study of cytomegalovirus exposure and HLA in healthy donors. The PCR contained 60 Vbeta and 13 Jbeta primers. The protocol was immunoSEQ multiplex PCR, while the TCRdb copy is restricted to in-frame clones and leaves out a portion. The sample has 130,000 to 150,000 clones, around 76% seen once. The sample consisted of PBMCs. These receptors originate from a male donor in good health and CMV-seronegative.

The gene calls are TRBV7-8 and TRBJ2-2; 9 nucleotides line up with TRBD2. The germline CDR1 and CDR2 sequences are SGHVS and FQNEAQ. This CDR3 has 16 amino acids. V lost 6 bases, J lost 7 bases, and 12 bases stayed unmatched. The CDR3 protein is CASSWNRGGAGGELFF. In nucleotides, the CDR3 is TGTGCCAGCAGTTGGAACCGCGGGGGGGCGGGCGGGGAGCTGTTTTTT.

V and J are TRBV27 and TRBJ1-1; 7 positions agree with TRBD1. Germline V CDR1 and CDR2: MNHEY, SMNVEV (reference sequence). J gave up 0 bases and V 2 bases, and 3 bases lay outside the gene matches. The CDR3 contains 15 residues. The DNA for the CDR3 is TGTGCCAGCAGTTTAGTTGGGACAGTGAACACTGAAGCTTTCTTT. Translating gives CASSLVGTVNTEAFF.

V usage is TRBV7-3 and J usage is TRBJ2-2; D may be TRBD1 (6 bases). Germline CDR1 reads SGHTA; CDR2 reads FQGTGA. V lost 3 bases and J 4 bases, leaving 9 bases between the germline ends. The CDR3 totals 14 residues. The CDR3: CASSFSTGTGELFF. In DNA, the CDR3 is TGTGCCAGCAGCTTTTCGACAGGCACCGGGGAGCTGTTTTTT.

The chain joins TRBV25-1 to TRBJ2-7; 11 positions match TRBD2. CDR1 and CDR2 from the germline V gene are MGHDK and SYGVNS. The V and J ends lost 4 bases and 4 bases, in that order; junction bases with no gene match: 6. The CDR3 loop spans 15 amino acids. CDR3 sequence (DNA): TGTGCCAGCAGTGTTCTAGCGGGAGGTGCGTACGAGCAGTACTTC. It specifies CASSVLAGGAYEQYF.

The chain joins TRBV7-2 to TRBJ2-1; TRBD2 might be the D (5 bases). The CDR3 consists of 15 residues. Looked up from germline, CDR1 is SGHTA and CDR2 is FQGNSA. Trimming stripped 5 bases from V and 6 bases from J, with 17 bases between. Written as DNA, the CDR3 is TGTGCCAGCAGCCTTAACTCCCTTCGGGGCAATGAGCAGTTCTTC. Amino acid sequence: CASSLNSLRGNEQFF.

The gene calls are TRBV21-1 and TRBJ1-6. TRBV21-1 is noted as a pseudogene. CDR3 length: 16 amino acids. The CDR3 DNA reads as TGTGCCAGCAGCCATGGAGACCCGTTTAATGGGTCACCCCTCCACTTT. Its translation is CASSHGDPFNGSPLHF.

The chain is built from TRBV2 and TRBJ1-1, with no clear D. The ends were cut back, 6 bases at V and 6 bases at J, with 17 bases in the middle. This CDR3 spans 14 amino acids. Germline CDR1 and CDR2: SNHLY and FYNNEI. CDR3 nucleotide sequence: TGTGCCAGCAGAGCGAGACTTAGCCTTTCTGAAGCTTTCTTT. Protein: CASRARLSLSEAFF.

The rearrangement uses TRBV5-4 and TRBJ2-3; 14 nucleotides line up with TRBD2. The CDR3 has 16 amino acids. Per germline, CDR1 SGHNT and CDR2 YYREEE (reference sequence). Unmatched junction bases numbered 1, after V lost 3 bases and J lost 1 base. The CDR3 region has the DNA TGTGCCAGCAGCTCGGGACTAGCGGGGGGCACAGATACGCAGTATTTT. As protein: CASSSGLAGGTDTQYF.

V usage is TRBV7-3 and J usage is TRBJ2-1, with 11 nucleotides matching TRBD2. The length of the CDR3 is 15 residues. After removal of 1 base from V and 7 bases from J, the junction contained 3 bases not matched to a gene. The germline V gene has CDR1 SGHTA and CDR2 FQGTGA. The CDR3 sequence is CASSLMGLAENEQFF. The CDR3 nucleotides are TGTGCCAGCAGCTTAATGGGACTAGCGGAAAATGAGCAGTTCTTC.

V gene TRBV7-9 combines with J gene TRBJ1-2; D may be TRBD1 (6 bases). The CDR3 extends over 13 amino acids. V was cut by 2 bases and J by 8 bases, with 12 bases left in between. Germline V lookup: CDR1 SEHNR, CDR2 FQNEAQ (reference sequence). CDR3: CASSLHREGGYTF. The CDR3 DNA reads as TGTGCCAGCAGCTTACACAGGGAAGGCGGCTACACCTTC.

This clone was found once. The chain's CDR3 is CASSLEGQGVTQPQHF. The CDR3 nucleotides are TGTGCCAGCAGCTTGGAGGGACAGGGGGTTACTCAGCCCCAGCATTTT. The gene calls are TRBV5-6 and TRBJ1-5, with 11 nucleotides matching TRBD1. The germline gives CDR1 SGHDT, CDR2 YYEEEE. After removal of 0 bases from V and 6 bases from J, the junction contained 5 bases not matched to a gene. The CDR3 has 16 residues.

This chain connects TRBV6-1 to TRBJ1-1; D is ambiguous. The germline gives CDR1 MNHNS, CDR2 SASEGT. This CDR3 spans 11 amino acids. Trimming took 8 bases from V and 9 from J, leaving 13 bases between them. DNA of the CDR3: TGTGCCAGCGAGGTTTCTGCAAAAGCTTTCTTT. Its protein is CASEVSAKAFF.